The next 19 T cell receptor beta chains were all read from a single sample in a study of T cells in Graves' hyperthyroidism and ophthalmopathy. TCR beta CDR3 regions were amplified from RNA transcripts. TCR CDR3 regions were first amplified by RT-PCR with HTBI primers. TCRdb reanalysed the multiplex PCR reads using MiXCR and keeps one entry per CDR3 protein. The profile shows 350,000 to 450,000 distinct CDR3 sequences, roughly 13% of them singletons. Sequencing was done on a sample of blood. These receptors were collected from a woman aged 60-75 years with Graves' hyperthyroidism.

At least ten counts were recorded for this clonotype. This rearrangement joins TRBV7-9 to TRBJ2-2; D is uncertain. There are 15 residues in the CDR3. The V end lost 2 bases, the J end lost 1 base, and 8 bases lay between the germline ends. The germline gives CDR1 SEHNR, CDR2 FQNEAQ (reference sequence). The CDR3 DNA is TGTGCCAGCAGCTTATGGCGGCAGAACACCGGGGAGCTGTTTTTT. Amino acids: CASSLWRQNTGELFF.

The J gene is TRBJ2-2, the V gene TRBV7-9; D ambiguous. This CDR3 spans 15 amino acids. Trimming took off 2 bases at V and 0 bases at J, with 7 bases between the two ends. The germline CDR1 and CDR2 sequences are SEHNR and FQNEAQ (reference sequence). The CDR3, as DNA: TGTGCCAGCAGCTTATACACCGCGAACACCGGGGAGCTGTTTTTT. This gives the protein CASSLYTANTGELFF.

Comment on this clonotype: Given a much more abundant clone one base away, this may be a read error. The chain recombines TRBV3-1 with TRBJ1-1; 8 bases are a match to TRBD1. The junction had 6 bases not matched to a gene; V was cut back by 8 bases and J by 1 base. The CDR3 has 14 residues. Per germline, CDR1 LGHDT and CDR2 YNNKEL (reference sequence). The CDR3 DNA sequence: TGTGCCAGCGGGGGTACAGGGGGGAACACTGAAGCTTTCTTT. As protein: CASGGTGGNTEAFF. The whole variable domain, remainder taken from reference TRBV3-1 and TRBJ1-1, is DTAVSQTPKYLVTQMGNDKSIKCEQNLGHDTMYWYKQDSKKFLKIMFSYNNKELIINETVPNRFSPKSPDKAHLNLHINSLELGDSAVYFCASGGTGGNTEAFFGQGTRLTVV.

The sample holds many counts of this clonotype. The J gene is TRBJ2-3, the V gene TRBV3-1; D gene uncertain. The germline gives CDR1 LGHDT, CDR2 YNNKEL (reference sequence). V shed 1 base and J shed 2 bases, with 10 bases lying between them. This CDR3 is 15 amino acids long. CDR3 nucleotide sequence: TGTGCCAGCAGCCAAGGCTGGGCCTACACAGATACGCAGTATTTT. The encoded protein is CASSQGWAYTDTQYF.

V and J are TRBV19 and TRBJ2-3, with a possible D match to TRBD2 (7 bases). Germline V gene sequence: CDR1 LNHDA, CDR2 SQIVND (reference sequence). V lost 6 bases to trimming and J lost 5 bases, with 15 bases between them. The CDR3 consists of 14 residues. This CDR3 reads CASRAGEGGDTQYF. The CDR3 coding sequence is TGTGCCAGTAGGGCGGGAGAAGGGGGAGATACGCAGTATTTT.

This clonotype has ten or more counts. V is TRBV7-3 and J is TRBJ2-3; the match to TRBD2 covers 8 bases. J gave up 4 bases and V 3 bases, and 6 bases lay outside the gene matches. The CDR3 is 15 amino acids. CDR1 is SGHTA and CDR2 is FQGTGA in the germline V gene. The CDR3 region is CASSFSGSWADTQYF. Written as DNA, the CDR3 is TGTGCCAGCAGCTTCAGCGGGAGCTGGGCAGATACGCAGTATTTT. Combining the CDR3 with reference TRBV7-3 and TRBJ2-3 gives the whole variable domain GAGVSQTPSNKVTEKGKYVELRCDPISGHTALYWYRQSLGQGPEFLIYFQGTGAADDSGLPNDRFFAVRPEGSVSTLKIQRTERGDSAVYLCASSFSGSWADTQYFGPGTRLTVL.

The CDR3: CSAVSVGTSTNEQFF. CDR3 nucleotides: TGCAGTGCCGTGTCAGTCGGGACTTCCACCAATGAGCAGTTCTTC. The chain is built from TRBV20-1 and TRBJ2-1; tentatively, D is TRBD2 (6 bases). Germline V gene lookup returns CDR1 DFQATT and CDR2 SNEGSKA (reference sequence). The CDR3 has 15 amino acids. Trimming removed 6 bases at V and 6 bases at J, with 21 bases between.

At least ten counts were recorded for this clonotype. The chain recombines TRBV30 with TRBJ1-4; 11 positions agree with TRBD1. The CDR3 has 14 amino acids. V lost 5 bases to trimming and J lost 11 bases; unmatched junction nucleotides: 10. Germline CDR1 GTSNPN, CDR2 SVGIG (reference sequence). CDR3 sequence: CAWGTGTGGRKLFF. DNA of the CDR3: TGTGCCTGGGGTACCGGGACAGGGGGTCGCAAACTGTTTTTT.

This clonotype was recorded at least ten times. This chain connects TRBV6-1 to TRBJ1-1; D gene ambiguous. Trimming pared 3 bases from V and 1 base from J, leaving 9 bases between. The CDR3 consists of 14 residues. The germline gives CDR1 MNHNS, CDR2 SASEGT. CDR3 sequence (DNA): TGTGCCAGCAGTGAGTCGACGGCGAACACTGAAGCTTTCTTT. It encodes CASSESTANTEAFF.

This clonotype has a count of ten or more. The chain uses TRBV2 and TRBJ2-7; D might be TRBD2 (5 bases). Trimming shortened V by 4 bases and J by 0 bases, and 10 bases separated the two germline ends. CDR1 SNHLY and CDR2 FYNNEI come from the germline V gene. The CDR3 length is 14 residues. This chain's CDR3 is CASSAGSSSYEQYF. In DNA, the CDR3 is TGTGCCAGCAGTGCGGGGAGCAGCTCCTACGAGCAGTACTTC.

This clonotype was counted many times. In DNA form, the CDR3 reads TGCAGTGCTAGAGGACTAGCGGGAGTTGAAGAGACCCAGTACTTC. Its protein product is CSARGLAGVEETQYF. V and J are TRBV20-1 and TRBJ2-5, with 12 bases fitting TRBD2. The CDR3 has 15 amino acids. The germline CDR1 and CDR2 sequences are DFQATT and SNEGSKA (reference sequence). V was pared by 1 base and J by 3 bases, with 3 bases of the junction left unmatched.

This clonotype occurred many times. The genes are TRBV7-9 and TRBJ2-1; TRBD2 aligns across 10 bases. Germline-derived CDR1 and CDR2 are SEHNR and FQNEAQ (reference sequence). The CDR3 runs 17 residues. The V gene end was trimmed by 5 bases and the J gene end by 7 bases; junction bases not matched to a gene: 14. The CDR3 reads CASSPPSLAGWRNEQFF. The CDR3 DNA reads TGTGCCAGCAGCCCACCCTCACTAGCGGGATGGCGGAATGAGCAGTTCTTC.

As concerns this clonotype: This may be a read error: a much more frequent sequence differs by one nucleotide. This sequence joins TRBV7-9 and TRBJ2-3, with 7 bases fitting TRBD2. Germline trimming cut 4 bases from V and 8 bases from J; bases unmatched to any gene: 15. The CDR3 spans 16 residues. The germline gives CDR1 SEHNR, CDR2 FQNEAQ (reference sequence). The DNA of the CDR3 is TGTGCCAGCAGCTCCCACCGACTAGCTTGGACTGGTACGCAGTATTTT. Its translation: CASSSHRLAWTGTQYF.

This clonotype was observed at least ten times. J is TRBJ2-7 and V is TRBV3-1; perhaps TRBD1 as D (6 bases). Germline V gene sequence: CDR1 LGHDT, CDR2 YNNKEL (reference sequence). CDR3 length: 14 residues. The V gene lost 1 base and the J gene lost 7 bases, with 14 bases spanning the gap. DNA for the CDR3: TGTGCCAGCAGCCAAGTTCCCCGGACAGCTGAGCAGTACTTC. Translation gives CASSQVPRTAEQYF.

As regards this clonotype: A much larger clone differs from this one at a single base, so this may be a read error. The CDR3 sequence: CSARGGKGGVNTEAFF. The DNA of the CDR3 is TGCAGTGCTAGAGGTGGGAAGGGGGGCGTGAACACTGAAGCTTTCTTT. The rearrangement joins TRBV20-1 to TRBJ1-1, with D possibly matching TRBD1 (6 bases). The germline V and J ends were trimmed by 1 base and 0 bases, with 15 bases remaining between them. The CDR3 sequence is 16 residues long. Germline V gives CDR1 DFQATT, CDR2 SNEGSKA (reference sequence).

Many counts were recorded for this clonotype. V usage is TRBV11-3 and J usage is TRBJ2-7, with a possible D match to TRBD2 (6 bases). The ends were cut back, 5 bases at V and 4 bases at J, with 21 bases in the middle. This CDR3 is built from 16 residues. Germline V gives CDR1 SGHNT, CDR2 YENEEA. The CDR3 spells CASSHSWRGTPYEQYF. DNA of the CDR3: TGTGCCAGCAGCCATTCCTGGCGGGGAACCCCTTACGAGCAGTACTTC.

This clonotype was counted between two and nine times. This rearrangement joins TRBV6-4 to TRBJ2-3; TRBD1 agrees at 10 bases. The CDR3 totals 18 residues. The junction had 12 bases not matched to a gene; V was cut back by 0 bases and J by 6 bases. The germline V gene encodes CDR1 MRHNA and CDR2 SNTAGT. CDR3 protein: CASSDSKGDRGTYDTQYF. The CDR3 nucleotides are TGTGCCAGCAGTGACTCGAAAGGGGACAGGGGTACCTACGATACGCAGTATTTT.

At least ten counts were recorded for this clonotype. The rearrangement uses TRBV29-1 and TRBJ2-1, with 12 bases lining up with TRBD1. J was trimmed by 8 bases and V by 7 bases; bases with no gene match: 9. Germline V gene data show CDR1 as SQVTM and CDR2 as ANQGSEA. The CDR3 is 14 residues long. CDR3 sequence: CSAGTGGVRDEQFF. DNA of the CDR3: TGCAGCGCCGGGACAGGGGGCGTAAGGGATGAGCAGTTCTTC.

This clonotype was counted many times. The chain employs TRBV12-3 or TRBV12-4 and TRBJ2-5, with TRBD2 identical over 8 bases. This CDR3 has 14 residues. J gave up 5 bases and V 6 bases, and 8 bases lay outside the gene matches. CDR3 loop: CASRPGLEGETQYF. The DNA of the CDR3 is TGTGCCAGCAGACCGGGACTAGAGGGGGAGACCCAGTACTTC.